This T cell receptor (beta chain) was captured by sequencing in a study of blood T cell repertoires in COVID-19 (TCRdb year 2020). Study-wide context: Samples covering the acute and convalescent phases of COVID-19 were provided by collaborators in the United States, Italy and Spain. The prospective study material was composed of cDNA or gDNA derived from T cells, B-cell-depleted T cells, or PBMCs. Deeply sampled blood TCRbeta repertoires from subjects exposed to, actively infected with, or recovered from COVID-19 were included in the dataset. The repertoires were released in a freely available public database meant as a resource for research on the immune response to SARS-CoV-2. The samples were drawn from two sources: the first 160 participants of the ongoing ImmuneRACE study, and about 1,300 subjects contributed by 6 global collaborators. The sample metadata nearly always contained a de-identified subject ID, COVID-19 status, age in years and sex. HLA class I and class II types, where available, came from metadata supplied by the sample provider rather than from assay-based typing.

There are 16 amino acids in the CDR3, from cysteine to phenylalanine inclusive. The only DNA kept is the CDR3, 48 bases in frame from the first base. The immunoSEQ Assay, a bias-controlled multiplex PCR, was used to amplify TCRbeta CDR3 regions from genomic DNA. The original methods were these. Nucleated cell counts per sample were estimated from amplification of reference gene primers within the assay. To quantify the absolute abundance of each unique TCRbeta CDR3 rearrangement, sequence reads were collapsed and filtered. For each sample, productive Simpson clonality was calculated by taking the square root of Simpson's diversity index across productive rearrangements. In TCRdb, the immuneACCESS table is reduced to in-frame sequences with V and J assigned. These tables do not hold every clone; where another copy was compared, an unresolved V gene accounts for under half, and the others remain unexplained. The D gene and trimming were derived from the DNA, and the V and J assignments and clone size from that table. The sample contains about 180,000 clones, approximately 80% of them found a single time. Approximately 15% of the sample is held by the ten biggest clonotypes.

Participants in the prospective study were enrolled through a virtual design, were aged roughly 18 to 100 years, and lived in fewer than 30 United States geographic areas. To assign participants to cohorts, the prospective study relied on clinical history that participants themselves reported in a screening survey and a study questionnaire. Exposed participants were defined as having been in contact with someone with a PCR-confirmed or clinician-diagnosed COVID-19 case within 2 weeks of study entry. In the prospective study, whole blood, serum and a nasopharyngeal or oropharyngeal swab were collected from each participant by mobile phlebotomists. Over a roughly two-month period, participants in the prospective study had the option of providing additional blood draws and questionnaires. Before DNA extraction, prospective study blood samples were shipped either frozen or at room temperature. About this clone itself: Its antigen remains unidentified. No base qualities exist here, and no much larger clone lies one base off it.

The study at large found these results: Clinical and demographic metadata were provided uncurated, with the amount varying by source and participant.

Input material: PBMCs or T cells enriched from blood (not recorded which). The rearrangement combines TRBV21-1 with TRBJ1-2. TRBV21-1 is deemed a pseudogene. The clonotype originates from a man in his 60s who had been exposed to COVID-19. The nucleotide sequence reads TGTGCCAGCCGCGGGCGGGACGAGGGGGGGAGGTATGGCTACACCTTC. Its amino acids are CASRGRDEGGRYGYTF.